The next 17 T cell receptor beta chains were all read from a single sample in a study of T-cell memory formation after mild COVID-19. TCRdb redid the calling of the 5' RACE reads with MiXCR, one entry per CDR3 protein. The sample yields roughly 370,000 distinct CDR3 sequences, roughly 15% seen once. Sample: PBMCs or a T cell subset sorted from them (not recorded which). Source of these receptors: a man aged 18 to 35 who had mild COVID-19 (a few samples of this study predate the infection). Cell type and time point are not known.

As DNA, the CDR3 is TGCAGTGCTCCGGGACAGGGGGATTCCTACGAGCAGTACGTC. It translates to CSAPGQGDSYEQYV. V usage is TRBV20-1 and J usage is TRBJ2-7, with 11 bases aligning to TRBD1. The CDR3 sequence is 14 residues long. Germline values: CDR1 DFQATT, CDR2 SNEGSKA (reference sequence). The V segment lost 5 bases and the J segment 1 base; nucleotides outside the gene matches: 4.

This clonotype was counted between two and nine times. The chain has TRBV7-2 and TRBJ2-3; TRBD1 is a possible D gene (6 bases). V lost 4 bases and J 7 bases, leaving 18 bases between the germline ends. The germline CDR1 and CDR2 sequences are SGHTA and FQGNSA. The CDR3 totals 15 residues. For the CDR3, the DNA is TGTGCCAGCAGCTCATGGGGGCAGGTCGAAAATACGCAGTATTTT. It codes for CASSSWGQVENTQYF.

The chain joins TRBV6-5 to TRBJ1-2, with 10 nucleotides matching TRBD1. The germline CDR1 and CDR2 sequences are MNHEY and SVGAGI. The CDR3 has 15 amino acids. V lost 5 bases and J lost 6; bases outside the gene matches: 9. CDR3 DNA sequence: TGTGCCAGCAGTAAAAAGTCCGGGACAGGGGATGGCTACACCTTC. Translation gives CASSKKSGTGDGYTF.

This clonotype was seen at least ten times. The chain recombines TRBV5-1 with TRBJ1-1, with D uncertain. V was shortened by 0 bases and J by 7 bases, with 13 bases between the two germline ends. The CDR3 is made up of 14 amino acids. Per the germline V gene, CDR1 is SGHRS and CDR2 is YFSETQ. The CDR3 nucleotides are TGCGCCAGCAGCTTGGAGGCGGTTTTTGATGAAGCTTTCTTT. It yields the protein CASSLEAVFDEAFF.

This chain connects TRBV2 to TRBJ2-5; a weak D match, TRBD2 (5 bases). From germline, CDR1 is SNHLY and CDR2 FYNNEI. With 6 bases removed from V and 5 bases from J, the gap between germline ends came to 16 bases. The length of the CDR3 is 14 residues. CDR3 region: CASSRMTRGETQYF. The CDR3 coding sequence is TGTGCCAGCAGCCGGATGACCCGCGGGGAGACCCAGTACTTC.

This clonotype turned up a few times. The V call is TRBV6-2 or TRBV6-3, the J call TRBJ2-1; 12 bases are a match to TRBD2. With V trimmed by 2 bases and J by 6 bases, 8 bases remained unmatched. The CDR3 sequence is 17 residues long. The germline V gene encodes CDR1 MNHEY and CDR2 SVGEGT. The CDR3 protein is CASSYIHPGLAGNEQFF. The DNA for the CDR3 is TGTGCCAGCAGTTACATCCATCCGGGACTAGCGGGCAATGAGCAGTTCTTC.

This clonotype was counted a few times. This chain connects TRBV20-1 to TRBJ1-3, with unresolved D. The V end was cut by 5 bases, the J end by 4 bases, with 9 bases between. This CDR3 region has 12 residues. Germline CDR1 DFQATT, CDR2 SNEGSKA (reference sequence). This CDR3 reads CSARTPGNTIYF. DNA for the CDR3: TGCAGTGCTCGAACCCCGGGAAACACCATATATTTT.

This clonotype was detected a few times. J is TRBJ2-7 and V is TRBV12-3 or TRBV12-4, with D uncertain. The ends were cut back, 4 bases at V and 3 bases at J, with 13 bases in the middle. The CDR3 length is 14 residues. In DNA form, the CDR3 reads TGTGCCAGCAGTTCCTATCGTGAGATCTACGAGCAGTACTTC. Protein sequence: CASSSYREIYEQYF.

The chain is built from TRBV3-1 and TRBJ1-1, with TRBD1 as a possible D gene (5 bases). The CDR3 contains 13 residues. Trimming pared 2 bases from V and 7 bases from J, leaving 11 bases between. Germline CDR1 and CDR2: LGHDT and YNNKEL (reference sequence). CDR3 nucleotide sequence: TGTGCCAGCAGCCAATGGAGGGGAAGTGAAGCTTTCTTT. This gives the protein CASSQWRGSEAFF.

This chain links TRBV27 with TRBJ2-1; unclear D gene. Germline CDR1 is MNHEY and CDR2 is SMNVEV (reference sequence). The CDR3 loop spans 13 amino acids. Trimming left V 8 bases short and J 0 bases short, with 8 bases between. The DNA of the CDR3 is TGTGCCAGCGGGCAGATCTCCTACAATGAGCAGTTCTTC. Amino acids: CASGQISYNEQFF.

This clonotype was seen a few times. The chain uses TRBV4-1 and TRBJ2-5; D is unresolved. This CDR3 region has 13 residues. CDR1 is MGHRA, CDR2 YSYEKL, per germline. Deletions cut 6 bases from V and 5 bases from J, with 13 bases between. CDR3 coding DNA: TGCGCCAGCAGTCCCACCCCACTCGAGACCCAGTACTTC. Translating it yields CASSPTPLETQYF.

This chain uses TRBV7-3 with TRBJ2-1; 8 nucleotides match TRBD2. Unmatched junction bases numbered 10, after V lost 5 bases and J lost 7 bases. Germline V gene sequence: CDR1 SGHTA, CDR2 FQGTGA. The CDR3 runs 15 residues. CDR3 sequence: CASSPGGAEVNEQFF. CDR3 sequence (DNA): TGTGCCAGCAGCCCCGGGGGGGCCGAGGTAAATGAGCAGTTCTTC.

This clonotype turned up a few times. V usage is TRBV5-1 and J usage is TRBJ1-4, with a tentative D call TRBD1 (5 bases). In germline, CDR1 is SGHRS, CDR2 YFSETQ. The V and J ends lost 2 bases and 3 bases respectively, with 14 bases between them. This CDR3 spans 16 amino acids. The CDR3 nucleotides are TGCGCCAGCAGCTTACTCCCGGGAGGGGCTAATGAAAAACTGTTTTTT. Translating it yields CASSLLPGGANEKLFF. Looking up the rest from reference TRBV5-1 and TRBJ1-4 gives the full variable domain: KAGVTQTPRYLIKTRGQQVTLSCSPISGHRSVSWYQQTPGQGLQFLFEYFSETQRNKGNFPGRFSGRQFSNSRSEMNVSTLELGDSALYLCASSLLPGGANEKLFFGSGTQLSVL.

J is TRBJ1-1 and V is TRBV7-3; 10 nucleotides align to TRBD1. V was pared by 5 bases and J by 8 bases, with 5 bases of the junction left unmatched. Germline-derived CDR1 and CDR2 are SGHTA and FQGTGA. CDR3 length equals 13 residues. The CDR3 bases are TGTGCCAGCAGCCACGGACAGGGGGTAGAAGCTTTCTTT. Protein sequence: CASSHGQGVEAFF.

V usage is TRBV29-1 and J usage is TRBJ2-1, with D possibly being TRBD2 (5 bases). Trimming cost V 5 bases and J 5 bases, with 13 bases left between them. Looked up from germline, CDR1 is SQVTM and CDR2 is ANQGSEA. This CDR3 has 13 residues. The CDR3 here is CSVRWEWNNEQFF. The CDR3 DNA reads TGCAGCGTTCGATGGGAGTGGAACAATGAGCAGTTCTTC.

There are a few counts of this clonotype. The chain links TRBV9 to TRBJ2-1; D not certain. Germline CDR1 SGDLS, CDR2 YYNGEE. Deletions cut 0 bases from V and 4 bases from J, with 5 bases between. The CDR3 totals 13 residues. For the CDR3, the DNA is TGTGCCAGCAGCGTAGCTGGGTACAATGAGCAGTTCTTC. It codes for CASSVAGYNEQFF.

This clonotype was detected a few times. The chain combines TRBV7-9 with TRBJ2-3, with a tentative D call TRBD2 (5 bases). CDR3 size: 13 residues. Germline lookup yields CDR1 SEHNR and CDR2 FQNEAQ (reference sequence). V lost 5 bases to trimming and J lost 4 bases, with 10 bases between them. The CDR3 reads CASSAPRADTQYF. CDR3 sequence (DNA): TGTGCCAGCAGCGCCCCGAGGGCAGATACGCAGTATTTT. The entire variable domain, with the rest obtained from reference TRBV7-9 and TRBJ2-3, is as follows: DTGVSQNPRHKITKRGQNVTFRCDPISEHNRLYWYRQTLGQGPEFLTYFQNEAQLEKSRLLSDRFSAERPKGSFSTLEIQRTEQGDSAMYLCASSAPRADTQYFGPGTRLTVL.